This is a list of T cell receptor beta chains from one sample in a study of blood T cell repertoires in COVID-19. TCRdb's copy holds only in-frame clones and misses some; the assay was immunoSEQ multiplex PCR. The profile covers 280,000 or so clones, with approximately 90% appearing a single time and 6.9% taken by the ten largest. Sequenced input: peripheral blood. The source of these receptors is a woman in her 30s who had recovered from COVID-19. Each CDR3 is given with its conserved first and last residue. The order of the fields is D gene, J gene, V gene, clone size, CDR3 DNA, CDR3 protein. The D gene is left open where the match is weak. The size entry is marked missing in some rows and otherwise reads once, few, many or a size class.

D gene: TRBD1
J gene: TRBJ2-6
V gene: TRBV28
clone size: .
CDR3 DNA: TGTGCCAGCAGGGGGGACAGGGGAACTGCTGGGGCCAACGTCCTGACTTTC
CDR3 protein: CASRGDRGTAGANVLTF

D gene: .
J gene: TRBJ2-3
V gene: TRBV2
clone size: few
CDR3 DNA: TGTGCCAGCAGTGAGGGGGCCGACACAGATACGCAGTATTTT
CDR3 protein: CASSEGADTDTQYF

D gene: TRBD1
J gene: TRBJ2-7
V gene: TRBV27
clone size: .
CDR3 DNA: TGTGCCAGCAGTTCCACCGGGACAGGGGGCTTTGGCTCCTACGAGCAGTACTTC
CDR3 protein: CASSSTGTGGFGSYEQYF

D gene: TRBD2
J gene: TRBJ2-5
V gene: TRBV19
clone size: .
CDR3 DNA: TGTGCCAGTAGTCCAAGGGGTAGCGGGGAGTGGAAGACCCAGTACTTC
CDR3 protein: CASSPRGSGEWKTQYF

D gene: TRBD2
J gene: TRBJ2-5
V gene: TRBV28
clone size: .
CDR3 DNA: TGTGCCAGCAGTTTACAGGCAGGGACTAGCGAGACCCAGTACTTC
CDR3 protein: CASSLQAGTSETQYF

D gene: .
J gene: TRBJ2-5
V gene: TRBV2
clone size: .
CDR3 DNA: TGTGCCAGCAGTCCCTTCGCGGGTTCTCAAGAGACCCAGTACTTC
CDR3 protein: CASSPFAGSQETQYF

D gene: .
J gene: TRBJ2-1
V gene: TRBV28
clone size: once
CDR3 DNA: TGTGCCAGCAGTTTACACCGGGTAGCGCACAATGAGCAGTTCTTC
CDR3 protein: CASSLHRVAHNEQFF

D gene: TRBD2
J gene: TRBJ2-3
V gene: TRBV3-1/TRBV3-2
clone size: .
CDR3 DNA: TGTGCCAGCAGCCGGCGGGGGGGGTACACAGATACGCAGTATTTT
CDR3 protein: CASSRRGGYTDTQYF

D gene: TRBD2
J gene: TRBJ2-1
V gene: TRBV19
clone size: .
CDR3 DNA: TGTGCCACTCTGAGCGGGAGGACCGATGAGCAGTTCTTC
CDR3 protein: CATLSGRTDEQFF

D gene: .
J gene: TRBJ1-1
V gene: TRBV21-1
clone size: .
CDR3 DNA: TGTGCCAGCAGCGTTCGACAGCCGAACACTGAAGCTTTCTTT
CDR3 protein: CASSVRQPNTEAFF

D gene: .
J gene: TRBJ1-2
V gene: TRBV2
clone size: .
CDR3 DNA: TGTGCCAGCCTTCCGGGGGTAGCTAACTATGGCTACACCTTC
CDR3 protein: CASLPGVANYGYTF

D gene: TRBD1
J gene: TRBJ1-6
V gene: TRBV2
clone size: .
CDR3 DNA: TGTGCCACCCACCGGGACAGGGGTTCACCCCTCCACTTT
CDR3 protein: CATHRDRGSPLHF

D gene: TRBD1
J gene: TRBJ1-6
V gene: TRBV11-1
clone size: .
CDR3 DNA: TGTGCCAGCGGTGACAGGGTGAATTCACCCCTCCACTTT
CDR3 protein: CASGDRVNSPLHF

D gene: TRBD1
J gene: TRBJ1-6
V gene: TRBV9
clone size: .
CDR3 DNA: TGTGCCAGCAGCGTAGAAGGACAGGGGTTGTTCTTTTCACCCCTCCACTTT
CDR3 protein: CASSVEGQGLFFSPLHF

D gene: TRBD1
J gene: TRBJ1-2
V gene: TRBV5-1
clone size: .
CDR3 DNA: TGCGCCAGCAGCGAGGCGACAGGGGGCTTAGAGGGCTACACCTTC
CDR3 protein: CASSEATGGLEGYTF

D gene: .
J gene: TRBJ2-1
V gene: TRBV6-1
clone size: .
CDR3 DNA: TGTGCCAGCAGTGAACAGAGGAATGAGCAGTTCTTC
CDR3 protein: CASSEQRNEQFF

D gene: .
J gene: TRBJ1-1
V gene: TRBV5-6
clone size: .
CDR3 DNA: TGTGCCAGCAGCTTCTGGCTGGCCAGTGGTACTGAAGCTTTCTTT
CDR3 protein: CASSFWLASGTEAFF

D gene: .
J gene: TRBJ1-5
V gene: TRBV6-1
clone size: .
CDR3 DNA: TGTGCCAGCAGTGAAGCCGGAGGTAGCAATCAGCCCCAGCATTTT
CDR3 protein: CASSEAGGSNQPQHF

D gene: .
J gene: TRBJ2-2
V gene: TRBV5-5
clone size: .
CDR3 DNA: TGTGCCAGCAGCTACAGACCGAACACCGGGGAGCTGTTTTTT
CDR3 protein: CASSYRPNTGELFF

D gene: TRBD1
J gene: TRBJ1-1
V gene: TRBV29-1
clone size: .
CDR3 DNA: TGCAGCGTTGACCAGGGGGCCAGAGAAGCTTTCTTT
CDR3 protein: CSVDQGAREAFF

D gene: .
J gene: TRBJ2-6
V gene: TRBV4-2
clone size: .
CDR3 DNA: TGTGCCAGCAGCCAGGTGGCGGGGACTGGGGCCAACGTCCTGACTTTC
CDR3 protein: CASSQVAGTGANVLTF